Shown below are 19 T cell receptor beta chains from a single sample sequenced in a study of CD4+ T cells in melanoma. Profiled with immunoSEQ multiplex PCR; TCRdb holds only in-frame clones, not every one. Here the sample spans about 9,600 clones, about three quarters being singletons. Sample: cells from a culture (not recorded whether cultured in vitro). The receptors come from a human donor with melanoma.

The chain employs TRBV11-2 and TRBJ2-5; 8 bases fit TRBD1. The V gene end was trimmed by 7 bases and the J gene end by 2 bases; junction bases not matched to a gene: 3. The germline CDR1 and CDR2 sequences are SGHAT and FQNNGV. The CDR3 has 13 residues. CDR3 bases: TGTGCCAGCACTAGGACAGGGCAAGAGACCCAGTACTTC. This encodes CASTRTGQETQYF.

This chain uses TRBV30 with TRBJ2-2; 13 bases match TRBD2. Germline CDR1 GTSNPN, CDR2 SVGIG (reference sequence). The V gene end was trimmed by 8 bases and the J gene end by 6 bases; junction bases not matched to a gene: 0. The CDR3 is 12 residues long. In nucleotides, the CDR3 is TGTGCCGGACTAGCGGGGGCCGGGGAGCTGTTTTTT. This gives the protein CAGLAGAGELFF. Filled out from reference TRBV30 and TRBJ2-2, the complete variable domain reads SQTIHQWPATLVQPVGSPLSLECTVEGTSNPNLYWYRQAAGRGLQLLFYSVGIGQISSEVPQNLSASRPQDRQFILSSKKLLLSDSGFYLCAGLAGAGELFFGEGSRLTVL.

This clone was found once. V and J are TRBV6-1 and TRBJ1-3; maybe TRBD1 (6 bases). Looked up from germline, CDR1 is MNHNS and CDR2 is SASEGT. This CDR3 contains 13 residues. V was shortened by 3 bases and J by 9 bases, with 12 bases between the two germline ends. CDR3 residues: CASSDRGRSTIYF. CDR3 in DNA: TGTGCCAGCAGTGATCGGGGGCGATCCACCATATATTTT.

The rearrangement links TRBV30 to TRBJ1-6; D might be TRBD1 (5 bases). V was pared by 1 base and J by 9 bases, with 34 bases between. The CDR3 has 21 residues. From germline, CDR1 is GTSNPN and CDR2 SVGIG (reference sequence). The CDR3 sequence is CAWSEFPWARDGKEEGSPLHF. The CDR3, as DNA: TGTGCCTGGAGTGAGTTTCCCTGGGCCCGGGACGGCAAAGAGGAGGGTTCACCCCTCCACTTT.

This rearrangement joins TRBV25-1 to TRBJ1-1; unclear D gene. The CDR3 runs 14 residues. The V end lost 6 bases, the J end lost 2 bases, and 13 bases lay between the germline ends. Germline V CDR1 and CDR2: MGHDK, SYGVNS. CDR3 nucleotides: TGTGCCAGCAGGGTTGGCGGAATAAACACTGAAGCTTTCTTT. This sequence encodes CASRVGGINTEAFF.

This clone was seen a handful of times. This chain uses TRBV2 with TRBJ2-7; D might be TRBD1 or TRBD2, each matching 5 bases. V lost 8 bases and J 4 bases, leaving 9 bases between the germline ends. This CDR3 is built from 11 residues. The germline V gene has CDR1 SNHLY and CDR2 FYNNEI. CDR3 amino acids: CASRGLYEQYF. Here the CDR3 DNA reads TGTGCCAGCCGGGGCTTGTACGAGCAGTACTTC.

CDR3 sequence reads: CAISESDRYEQYF. The CDR3 DNA reads TGTGCCATCAGTGAGTCTGACCGCTACGAGCAGTACTTC. The J gene is TRBJ2-7, the V gene TRBV10-3; no reliable D call. The V end lost 0 bases, the J end lost 3 bases, and 6 bases lay between the germline ends. This CDR3 is built from 13 residues. The germline CDR1 and CDR2 sequences are ENHRY and SYGVKD.

This sequence joins TRBV14 and TRBJ2-1; D not resolved. Looked up from germline, CDR1 is SGHDN and CDR2 is FVKESK. V dropped 1 base and J dropped 15 bases, with 13 bases sitting between them. This CDR3 comprises 12 residues. CDR3 nucleotides: TGTGCCAGCAGCCAAGTCAACGGCGACCCGTTCTTC. Protein product: CASSQVNGDPFF. The full variable domain, its missing parts supplied by reference TRBV14 and TRBJ2-1, is EAGVTQFPSHSVIEKGQTVTLRCDPISGHDNLYWYRRVMGKEIKFLLHFVKESKQDESGMPNNRFLAERTGGTYSTLKVQPAELEDSGVYFCASSQVNGDPFFGPGTRLTVL.

CDR3 in amino acids: CAAAGTGVSPLHF. The CDR3 DNA follows: TGTGCCGCCGCCGGGACAGGGGTGTCACCCCTCCACTTT. V is TRBV6-5 and J is TRBJ1-6, with 10 bases matching TRBD1. V dropped 11 bases and J dropped 10; count of bases not matched to a gene: 8. Germline lookup yields CDR1 MNHEY and CDR2 SVGAGI. This CDR3 has 13 amino acids.

V usage is TRBV6-5 and J usage is TRBJ1-2; D not resolved. The germline CDR1 and CDR2 sequences are MNHEY and SVGAGI. CDR3 length equals 15 residues. V was clipped by 2 bases and J by 8 bases, with 18 bases between them. CDR3 residues: CASSYDGRTGGGYTF. CDR3 DNA sequence: TGTGCCAGCAGTTACGATGGACGTACCGGAGGCGGCTACACCTTC.

The chain links TRBV27 to TRBJ2-7; 7 bases are shared with TRBD1. The CDR3 length is 13 residues. CDR1 is MNHEY, CDR2 SMNVEV, per germline (reference sequence). The junction had 4 bases not matched to a gene; V was cut back by 2 bases and J by 6 bases. In nucleotides, the CDR3 is TGTGCCAGCAGTTTACTACAGGGGAGCGAGCAGTACTTC. It codes for CASSLLQGSEQYF.

V is TRBV2 and J is TRBJ1-6, with D uncertain. The CDR3 runs to 13 residues. Trimming removed 7 bases at V and 7 bases at J, with 11 bases between. The germline gives CDR1 SNHLY, CDR2 FYNNEI. The CDR3 is CASKLALNSPLHF. The CDR3 DNA reads as TGTGCCAGCAAACTTGCCCTCAATTCACCCCTCCACTTT.

The chain employs TRBV7-9 and TRBJ1-6; unclear D gene. CDR3 length equals 15 residues. V lost 2 bases and J 7 bases, leaving 12 bases between the germline ends. Germline CDR1 reads SEHNR; CDR2 reads FQNEAQ (reference sequence). The CDR3 bases are TGTGCCAGCAGCTTAAATCGGAACCCAAATTCACCCCTCCACTTT. Protein: CASSLNRNPNSPLHF. Together with reference TRBV7-9 and TRBJ1-6, the CDR3 gives the full variable domain: DTGVSQNPRHKITKRGQNVTFRCDPISEHNRLYWYRQTLGQGPEFLTYFQNEAQLEKSRLLSDRFSAERPKGSFSTLEIQRTEQGDSAMYLCASSLNRNPNSPLHFGNGTRLTVT.

The DNA of the CDR3 is TGTGCCAGCAGTACAGGGAGGTCTGTCTATGGCTACACCTTC. Its translation: CASSTGRSVYGYTF. The genes are TRBV2 and TRBJ1-2; maybe TRBD1 (6 bases). CDR3 length: 14 amino acids. Trimming stripped 5 bases from V and 4 bases from J, with 14 bases between. CDR1 SNHLY and CDR2 FYNNEI come from the germline V gene.

This CDR3 is CAWSVRTYEQYF. The DNA for the CDR3 is TGTGCCTGGAGTGTACGAACCTACGAGCAGTACTTC. This chain links TRBV30 with TRBJ2-7, with unresolved D. Trimming removed 0 bases at V and 2 bases at J, with 5 bases between. Germline V gene lookup returns CDR1 GTSNPN and CDR2 SVGIG (reference sequence). The CDR3 has 12 residues.

The chain employs TRBV19 and TRBJ1-1; D possibly corresponds to TRBD1 (6 bases). The germline gives CDR1 LNHDA, CDR2 SQIVND (reference sequence). CDR3 length: 16 residues. Trimming removed 4 bases at V and 4 bases at J, with 19 bases between. The CDR3 spells CASSTAGGRRFTEAFF. DNA of the CDR3: TGTGCCAGTAGTACCGCGGGGGGGCGTCGGTTCACTGAAGCTTTCTTT.

CDR3 residues: CASSRAGGIYNEQFF. The CDR3 nucleotides read TGTGCCAGCAGCCGAGCGGGGGGAATTTACAATGAGCAGTTCTTC. The chain joins TRBV7-8 to TRBJ2-1, with TRBD2 matching 9 bases. This CDR3 spans 15 amino acids. Unmatched junction bases numbered 6, after V lost 5 bases and J lost 4 bases. Germline V gives CDR1 SGHVS, CDR2 FQNEAQ.

This clone occurred once. This sequence joins TRBV5-1 and TRBJ2-7; 9 nucleotides align to TRBD1. The junction had 7 bases not matched to a gene; V was cut back by 4 bases and J by 2 bases. The CDR3 totals 15 residues. Germline V CDR1 and CDR2: SGHRS, YFSETQ. The DNA of the CDR3 is TGCGCCAGCAGCGGGACAGGGACAGGTGCCTACGAGCAGTACTTC. Translation: CASSGTGTGAYEQYF. The full variable domain, completed using reference TRBV5-1 and TRBJ2-7, is KAGVTQTPRYLIKTRGQQVTLSCSPISGHRSVSWYQQTPGQGLQFLFEYFSETQRNKGNFPGRFSGRQFSNSRSEMNVSTLELGDSALYLCASSGTGTGAYEQYFGPGTRLTVT.

This clone was observed once. The chain carries TRBV5-1 and TRBJ2-5; 15 bases agree with TRBD2. Germline V CDR1 and CDR2: SGHRS, YFSETQ. The junction had 11 bases not matched to a gene; V was cut back by 3 bases and J by 5 bases. This CDR3 contains 18 residues. Here the CDR3 reads CASSSSGLAGGGGETQYF. CDR3 nucleotide sequence: TGCGCCAGCAGCTCTTCGGGACTAGCGGGGGGTGGTGGGGAGACCCAGTACTTC.